These 24 T cell receptor beta chains were all obtained from the same sample, sequenced in a study of early T cells in non-severe SARS-CoV-2 infection. MiXCR was run by TCRdb on the 5' RACE reads, yielding one entry per CDR3 protein. The sample has about 70,000 distinct CDR3 sequences, around 15% seen once; the top ten hold roughly 3.7%. The specimen comprised whole blood, sampled at baseline. All receptors come from an adult who was a healthcare worker with PCR-confirmed SARS-CoV-2 infection or an uninfected control (not recorded which).

The chain links TRBV10-2 to TRBJ2-1; 7 bases fit TRBD1. Germline assignment: CDR1 WSHSY and CDR2 SAAADI. The ends lost 8 bases at V and 2 bases at J; junction bases unmatched: 9. The CDR3 covers 15 residues. The CDR3 region is CASFPEGATYNEQFF. CDR3 nucleotides: TGCGCCAGCTTTCCCGAGGGGGCCACCTACAATGAGCAGTTCTTC.

This clonotype appeared a few times. The chain has TRBV9 and TRBJ2-5; TRBD2 aligns across 10 bases. Trimming cost V 0 bases and J 2 bases; bases outside gene matches: 7. Per germline, CDR1 SGDLS and CDR2 YYNGEE. There are 17 residues in the CDR3. In nucleotides, the CDR3 is TGTGCCAGCAGCGTAGATTCCTCTAGCGGGGGACAAGAGACCCAGTACTTC. Amino acid sequence: CASSVDSSSGGQETQYF.

The chain uses TRBV11-1 and TRBJ2-1, with a possible D match to TRBD1 (6 bases). Germline V gene sequence: CDR1 SGHAT, CDR2 FQDESV (reference sequence). This CDR3 is built from 16 residues. The germline V and J ends were trimmed by 5 bases and 5 bases, with 19 bases remaining between them. The CDR3 sequence: CASSPVGDTGHNEQFF. CDR3 nucleotides: TGTGCCAGCAGCCCGGTAGGGGACACCGGTCACAATGAGCAGTTCTTC.

The chain couples TRBV6-1 to TRBJ2-2; possible D gene TRBD2, 5 bases. The V gene's germline CDR1 is MNHNS and CDR2 SASEGT. V was clipped by 8 bases and J by 1 base, with 32 bases between them. The CDR3 covers 21 residues. The DNA for the CDR3 is TGTGCCAGCTCCTCGAGGGCTAGTTTCACGTATACGAAAAAGAACACCGGGGAGCTGTTTTTT. Residues: CASSSRASFTYTKKNTGELFF.

There are many counts of this clonotype. This chain connects TRBV18 to TRBJ1-1; TRBD1 might be the D (6 bases). Germline-derived CDR1 and CDR2 are KGHSH and LQKENI. Deletions cut 5 bases from V and 0 bases from J, with 10 bases between. The CDR3 has 14 amino acids. CDR3 protein: CASSWTAMNTEAFF. The CDR3 coding sequence is TGTGCCAGCTCATGGACAGCGATGAACACTGAAGCTTTCTTT. Based on the CDR3 plus reference TRBV18 and TRBJ1-1, the full variable domain is NAGVMQNPRHLVRRRGQEARLRCSPMKGHSHVYWYRQLPEEGLKFMVYLQKENIIDESGMPKERFSAEFPKEGPSILRIQQVVRGDSAAYFCASSWTAMNTEAFFGQGTRLTVV.

The rearrangement links TRBV11-2 to TRBJ2-2; no firm D call. Germline V lookup: CDR1 SGHAT, CDR2 FQNNGV. The CDR3 covers 15 residues. The V and J ends lost 1 base and 1 base respectively, with 7 bases between them. CDR3 coding DNA: TGTGCCAGCAGCTTAGTTCCACAGAACACCGGGGAGCTGTTTTTT. It yields the protein CASSLVPQNTGELFF.

The CDR3 protein is CSVGTGDQPQHF. In nucleotides, the CDR3 is TGCAGCGTTGGGACCGGGGATCAGCCCCAGCATTTT. The rearrangement links TRBV20-1 to TRBJ1-5, with D possibly matching TRBD1 (5 bases). The CDR3 is 12 residues long. The V gene's germline CDR1 is DFQATT and CDR2 SNEGSKA (reference sequence).

The chain recombines TRBV7-9 with TRBJ2-1, with D possibly being TRBD2 (5 bases). Trimming shortened V by 5 bases and J by 5 bases, and 10 bases separated the two germline ends. Per the germline V gene, CDR1 is SEHNR and CDR2 is FQNEAQ (reference sequence). The CDR3 is made up of 13 amino acids. CDR3 bases: TGTGCCAGCAGCGCTGGACTCCACAATGAGCAGTTCTTC. This sequence encodes CASSAGLHNEQFF. The entire variable domain, with the rest obtained from reference TRBV7-9 and TRBJ2-1, is as follows: DTGVSQNPRHKITKRGQNVTFRCDPISEHNRLYWYRQTLGQGPEFLTYFQNEAQLEKSRLLSDRFSAERPKGSFSTLEIQRTEQGDSAMYLCASSAGLHNEQFFGPGTRLTVL.

The chain recombines TRBV5-1 with TRBJ2-7, with D possibly matching TRBD2 (6 bases). V was pared by 4 bases and J by 2 bases, with 13 bases between. The CDR3 length is 14 residues. CDR1 is SGHRS and CDR2 is YFSETQ in the germline V gene. CDR3: CASSPTGGTYEQYF. The CDR3 nucleotides are TGCGCCAGCAGCCCTACTGGGGGGACCTACGAGCAGTACTTC.

This clonotype has a count of ten or more. This chain joins TRBV10-3 and TRBJ2-3; D not resolved. V was cut by 8 bases and J by 0 bases, with 3 bases left in between. Germline CDR1 and CDR2: ENHRY and SYGVKD. There are 11 residues in the CDR3. CDR3 region: CAIASTDTQYF. DNA for the CDR3: TGTGCCATCGCGAGCACAGATACGCAGTATTTT.

This clonotype was observed a few times. The chain combines TRBV20-1 with TRBJ1-1; no firm D call. Germline-derived CDR1 and CDR2 are DFQATT and SNEGSKA (reference sequence). V lost 2 bases and J lost 4, with 17 bases in between. This CDR3 is built from 15 residues. The CDR3 nucleotides read TGCAGTGCTAGAAGGTGGCAGCCACGGGTCACTGAAGCTTTCTTT. This sequence encodes CSARRWQPRVTEAFF.

CDR3 loop: CASSELADPNEQFF. The CDR3 bases are TGTGCCAGCAGTGAGCTAGCGGATCCCAATGAGCAGTTCTTC. V and J are TRBV2 and TRBJ2-1, with 7 bases lining up with TRBD2. The J segment lost 6 bases and the V segment lost 3 bases, leaving 5 bases of the junction unmatched. The CDR3 extends over 14 amino acids. In germline, CDR1 is SNHLY, CDR2 FYNNEI.

The V gene is TRBV5-4, the J gene TRBJ2-3, with D perhaps TRBD2 (5 bases). CDR1 and CDR2 (germline): SGHNT, YYREEE (reference sequence). The length of the CDR3 is 13 residues. Trimming took off 3 bases at V and 4 bases at J, with 9 bases between the two ends. The CDR3: CASSSASPDTQYF. The CDR3 DNA reads as TGTGCCAGCAGCTCGGCTAGCCCAGATACGCAGTATTTT.

This clonotype ranks as medium-sized. At one end the junction does not follow the germline gene, possibly because of a read error. This rearrangement joins TRBV7-2 to TRBJ1-1; no clear D. CDR3 length equals 13 residues. Germline V CDR1 and CDR2: SGHTA, FQGNSA. The CDR3 sequence: CASSLDRNTEAFF. The CDR3 DNA is TGTGCCAGCAGTTTAGATAGGAACACTGAAGCTTTCTTT.

This chain connects TRBV11-2 to TRBJ2-7; possibly TRBD1 for D (6 bases). V was shortened by 0 bases and J by 5 bases, with 8 bases between the two germline ends. The germline V gene encodes CDR1 SGHAT and CDR2 FQNNGV. The CDR3 has 13 residues. CDR3 protein: CASSLDTGNEQYF. In DNA, the CDR3 is TGTGCCAGCAGCTTAGATACAGGGAACGAGCAGTACTTC.

This clonotype was observed a few times. This chain connects TRBV5-4 to TRBJ1-2, with D possibly being TRBD1 (5 bases). Germline V CDR1 and CDR2: SGHNT, YYREEE (reference sequence). Trimming removed 5 bases from V and 7 bases from J, with 15 bases in between. The CDR3 length is 13 residues. The CDR3 here is CASSLRGGIGYTF. The CDR3 region has the DNA TGTGCCAGCAGTCTCCGGGGGGGAATTGGCTACACCTTC.

Only a few counts were recorded for this clonotype. The gene calls are TRBV12-3 or TRBV12-4 and TRBJ2-6; a weak D match, TRBD1 (6 bases). V lost 2 bases and J 13 bases, leaving 15 bases between the germline ends. The length of the CDR3 is 14 residues. For the CDR3, the DNA is TGTGCCAGCAGTTTAACACCGGGACATAGAGTCCTGACTTTC. Protein: CASSLTPGHRVLTF.

V usage is TRBV30 and J usage is TRBJ2-2, with TRBD2 as a possible D gene (6 bases). Germline V lookup: CDR1 GTSNPN, CDR2 SVGIG (reference sequence). CDR3 length: 13 residues. V was cut by 8 bases and J by 14 bases, with 24 bases left in between. CDR3 sequence: CARGSGGGNQLFF. DNA of the CDR3: TGTGCCCGGGGCAGTGGTGGGGGGAACCAACTGTTTTTT.

This clonotype was seen a few times. DNA of the CDR3: TGTGCCAGCAGCCCGGTTACAGGGTATGGCTACACCTTC. It is translated as CASSPVTGYGYTF. The rearrangement links TRBV7-2 to TRBJ1-2; a weak D match, TRBD1 (6 bases). Germline V CDR1 and CDR2: SGHTA, FQGNSA. The CDR3 is 13 residues long. Deletions cut 5 bases from V and 5 bases from J, with 12 bases between.

This clonotype occurred once. This may be a read error: a much more frequent sequence differs by one nucleotide. V and J are TRBV12-3 or TRBV12-4 and TRBJ2-6, with D hard to call. This CDR3 contains 13 residues. The CDR3 loop is CVSSSYGANVLTF. CDR3 DNA: TGTGTCAGCAGTTCCTATGGGGCCAACGTCCTGACTTTC.

V and J are TRBV20-1 and TRBJ2-2; D is undetermined. Germline values: CDR1 DFQATT, CDR2 SNEGSKA (reference sequence). This CDR3 comprises 13 residues. V was cut by 7 bases and J by 3 bases, with 12 bases left in between. The CDR3 DNA is TGCAGTGTTAAAGGTCTTTACACCGGGGAGCTGTTTTTT. Its protein is CSVKGLYTGELFF.

This clonotype was detected only a few times. The rearrangement joins TRBV15 to TRBJ1-6; 9 bases are shared with TRBD1. CDR3 size: 16 residues. V was pared by 0 bases and J by 10 bases, with 7 bases of the junction left unmatched. The germline V gene encodes CDR1 LNHNV and CDR2 YYDKDF (reference sequence). CDR3 loop: CATSRDIGTGNSPLHF. CDR3 bases: TGTGCCACCAGCAGAGATATCGGGACAGGGAACTCACCCCTCCACTTT.

On this clonotype itself: A much larger clone is a single base away; this may be a read error. The chain joins TRBV12-3 or TRBV12-4 to TRBJ2-7; D unclear. CDR3 length: 14 amino acids. The CDR3 nucleotides are TGTGCCGGCAGCCCCCGTCTGGTTCTGAACGAGCAGTACTTC. This encodes CAGSPRLVLNEQYF.

This clonotype was seen at least ten times. The chain links TRBV20-1 to TRBJ1-2, with D unresolved. Deletions cut 3 bases from V and 0 bases from J, with 8 bases between. The CDR3 has 13 amino acids. Germline CDR1 is DFQATT and CDR2 is SNEGSKA (reference sequence). CDR3 nucleotide sequence: TGCAGTGCTAGTCCCCAAACTAACTATGGCTACACCTTC. Translated: CSASPQTNYGYTF.